This T cell receptor (beta chain) was recovered during a study of cytomegalovirus exposure and HLA in healthy donors. Findings of the study overall: The study labeled 150 to 200 TCR beta chains cytomegalovirus-associated.

With respect to this clone: Its antigen remains unknown.

The germline V gene encodes CDR1 LGHNT and CDR2 FRNRAP. V was cut by 1 base and J by 6 bases, with 11 bases left in between. CDR3 length equals 14 residues. PCR was performed using 60 Vbeta and 13 Jbeta primers. The data were produced by immunoSEQ multiplex PCR, yet TCRdb's version contains in-frame clones alone and is incomplete. The sample holds roughly 180,000 clones; roughly three quarters are singletons and the top ten take about 13%. The receptor comes from a woman aged 45-60 years in good health and CMV-seropositive. The chain links TRBV12-5 to TRBJ2-3; perhaps TRBD2 as D (6 bases). The sample was PBMCs. CDR3 residues: CASGLDGGRDTQYF. The CDR3 DNA is TGTGCTAGTGGTTTGGACGGTGGGAGGGATACGCAGTATTTT.